A selection of T cell receptor beta chains follows, all from one sample in a study of blood T cell repertoires in COVID-19. The repertoire was sequenced with immunoSEQ multiplex PCR; TCRdb's copy has only in-frame clones and lacks some. In the table there are 190,000 or so clones, 81% of which are singletons. The sequenced sample was peripheral blood. These TCRs come from a woman of 80 years or more with COVID-19, enrolled during active disease. Both conserved end residues are part of each CDR3. The D gene is left open where the match is weak. The size field is filled for only some rows; it gives once, few, many or a size class.

size | D | J | V | CDR3 | DNA
NA | NA | TRBJ2-7 | TRBV19 | CASSIEQGSSYEQYF | TGTGCCAGTAGTATAGAACAGGGCAGCTCCTACGAGCAGTACTTC
NA | NA | TRBJ1-6 | TRBV28 | CASSVTSHNSPLHF | TGTGCCAGCAGTGTCACGAGCCATAATTCACCCCTCCACTTT
NA | NA | TRBJ2-3 | TRBV5-1 | CASSPMGALVPDTQYF | TGCGCCAGCAGCCCTATGGGGGCCCTGGTACCAGATACGCAGTATTTT
NA | NA | TRBJ2-7 | TRBV11-2 | CASSEELSYEQYF | TGTGCCAGCAGCGAAGAGTTAAGCTACGAGCAGTACTTC
NA | TRBD1 | TRBJ1-2 | TRBV11-1 | CASSPGTANYGYTF | TGTGCCAGCAGCCCAGGGACAGCTAACTATGGCTACACCTTC
NA | NA | TRBJ2-1 | TRBV10-3 | CAISESFEPTRHNEQFF | TGTGCCATCAGTGAATCCTTCGAGCCTACCAGGCACAATGAGCAGTTCTTC
once | TRBD1 | TRBJ1-2 | TRBV6-4 | CASSAPAGTVKLAGYTF | TGTGCCAGCAGTGCCCCGGCCGGGACAGTGAAGCTAGCGGGCTACACCTTC
NA | TRBD1 | TRBJ2-7 | TRBV2 | CASMWTGNYEQYF | TGTGCCAGCATGTGGACAGGGAACTACGAGCAGTACTTC
NA | NA | TRBJ2-5 | TRBV5-4 | CASTELGQIQETQYF | TGTGCCAGCACCGAACTTGGGCAGATCCAAGAGACCCAGTACTTC
NA | NA | TRBJ2-1 | TRBV9 | CASSATSTYNEQFF | TGTGCCAGCAGCGCGACTAGTACCTACAATGAGCAGTTCTTC
NA | NA | TRBJ2-7 | TRBV9 | CASSVGDNNYEQYF | TGTGCCAGCAGCGTAGGGGACAACAACTACGAGCAGTACTTC
NA | TRBD1 | TRBJ1-4 | TRBV2 | CASSGQGQLFF | TGTGCCAGCAGTGGACAGGGGCAACTGTTTTTT
NA | NA | TRBJ1-1 | TRBV6-5 | CASSYVQGRTEAFF | TGTGCCAGCAGTTACGTCCAGGGGCGGACTGAAGCTTTCTTT
NA | TRBD1 | TRBJ1-3 | TRBV5-4 | CASSFRDRGSGNTIYF | TGTGCCAGCAGCTTTAGGGACAGAGGCTCTGGAAACACCATATATTTT
NA | NA | TRBJ1-1 | TRBV29-1 | CSVELRNTEAFF | TGCAGCGTTGAACTCAGGAACACTGAAGCTTTCTTT
NA | TRBD2 | TRBJ2-1 | TRBV6-4 | CASSPRFSGGLYNEQFF | TGTGCCAGCAGTCCCCGGTTTAGCGGGGGATTATACAATGAGCAGTTCTTC
NA | NA | TRBJ2-1 | TRBV2 | CASRDRDEQFF | TGTGCCAGCAGGGACAGAGATGAGCAGTTCTTC
NA | NA | TRBJ1-1 | TRBV30 | CAWSVYAGDTEAFF | TGTGCCTGGAGTGTATACGCCGGGGACACTGAAGCTTTCTTT
NA | NA | TRBJ2-2 | TRBV5-1 | CASSLLLDTGELFF | TGCGCCAGCAGCTTACTCCTTGACACCGGGGAGCTGTTTTTT
NA | TRBD2 | TRBJ2-1 | TRBV7-8 | CASSVNSGEGHEQFF | TGTGCCAGCAGCGTAAATAGCGGGGAAGGCCATGAGCAGTTCTTC
once | NA | TRBJ2-5 | TRBV2 | CASSENTEETQYF | TGTGCCAGCAGTGAAAATACAGAAGAGACCCAGTACTTC
NA | TRBD1 | TRBJ1-1 | TRBV5-1 | CASSLRTGSATEAFF | TGCGCCAGCAGCCTGAGGACAGGAAGCGCCACTGAAGCTTTCTTT
NA | NA | TRBJ2-3 | TRBV7-9 | CALVSLDRTDTQYF | TGTGCCCTAGTTTCGCTAGATCGCACAGATACGCAGTATTTT
NA | NA | TRBJ2-1 | TRBV21-1 | CANLKSIAGEAAVEQFF | TGTGCCAACCTAAAAAGCATAGCGGGAGAAGCAGCTGTGGAGCAGTTCTTC
NA | NA | TRBJ1-2 | TRBV10-3 | CAISPLEGAGGYTF | TGTGCCATCAGTCCCTTGGAGGGAGCGGGGGGCTACACCTTC
NA | TRBD1 | TRBJ1-6 | TRBV30 | CAWSGTGGSYNSPLHF | TGTGCCTGGAGTGGGACAGGGGGCTCCTATAATTCACCCCTCCACTTT
NA | TRBD2 | TRBJ2-2 | TRBV28 | CASSSSGRGGELFF | TGTGCCAGCAGTTCTAGCGGGAGAGGCGGGGAGCTGTTTTTT
NA | TRBD1 | TRBJ1-2 | TRBV28 | CASRPLEQGNYGYTF | TGTGCCAGCAGGCCCCTGGAACAGGGGAACTATGGCTACACCTTC
NA | TRBD1 | TRBJ1-2 | TRBV5-5 | CASSLVSGQGNYGYTF | TGTGCCAGCAGCCTTGTCTCTGGACAGGGGAACTATGGCTACACCTTC
many | NA | TRBJ1-2 | TRBV5-4 | CASSLSGTRYGYTF | TGTGCCAGCAGCTTGTCAGGGACACGATATGGCTACACCTTC
NA | TRBD2 | TRBJ2-7 | TRBV5-8 | CASSKGLAGGYEQYF | TGTGCCAGCAGCAAAGGACTAGCGGGAGGCTACGAGCAGTACTTC
NA | TRBD1 | TRBJ2-7 | TRBV5-4 | CASSWGTGSYEQYF | TGTGCCAGCAGCTGGGGGACAGGGAGTTACGAGCAGTACTTC
NA | NA | TRBJ1-2 | TRBV6-6 | CASSYRGHYGYTF | TGTGCCAGCAGTTACAGGGGCCACTATGGCTACACCTTC
NA | NA | TRBJ2-7 | TRBV4-2 | CASSQSPRQYEQYF | TGTGCCAGCAGCCAAAGCCCTAGGCAGTACGAGCAGTACTTC
once | NA | TRBJ2-7 | TRBV21-1 | CASSRLPCPSEQYF | TGTGCCAGCAGCCGACTACCTTGCCCGTCCGAGCAGTACTTC
NA | TRBD1 | TRBJ1-2 | TRBV7-8 | CASSRTGDGYTF | TGTGCCAGCAGCCGGACAGGGGACGGCTACACCTTC
NA | TRBD1 | TRBJ2-2 | TRBV9 | CASSVQGVKAGELFF | TGTGCCAGCAGCGTACAGGGGGTTAAAGCCGGGGAGCTGTTTTTT
NA | NA | TRBJ1-2 | TRBV12-3/TRBV12-4 | CASSLGSGYTF | TGTGCCAGCAGTTTGGGCAGTGGCTACACCTTC
few | NA | TRBJ2-1 | TRBV2 | CASSAFLEIF | TGTGCCAGCAGTGCCTTCCTGGAGATCTTC
NA | NA | TRBJ2-7 | TRBV4-1 | CASSQAHVVLSSYEQYF | TGCGCCAGCAGCCAAGCGCATGTGGTCCTCAGCTCCTACGAGCAGTACTTC
NA | TRBD2 | TRBJ2-1 | TRBV7-8 | CASSLVPHGFSGGALNEQFF | TGTGCCAGCAGCTTAGTCCCCCACGGATTTAGCGGGGGGGCGCTCAATGAGCAGTTCTTC
NA | TRBD1 | TRBJ1-2 | TRBV30 | CAWSRRTGNGYTF | TGTGCCTGGAGTCGTAGGACAGGGAATGGCTACACCTTC
NA | TRBD2 | TRBJ2-3 | TRBV2 | CASKVGGSTDTQYF | TGTGCCAGTAAGGTGGGGGGGAGCACAGATACGCAGTATTTT
NA | TRBD1 | TRBJ1-2 | TRBV11-2 | CASKPQGAIYGYTF | TGTGCCAGCAAACCACAGGGGGCTATCTATGGCTACACCTTC
NA | NA | TRBJ1-1 | TRBV30 | CAWSLGTPEAFF | TGTGCCTGGAGTCTAGGGACACCCGAAGCTTTCTTT
few | TRBD2 | TRBJ2-7 | TRBV2 | CASSNPSGRPSYEQYF | TGTGCCAGCAGTAACCCAAGCGGGAGGCCCTCCTACGAGCAGTACTTC
few | NA | TRBJ1-1 | TRBV7-8 | CASSPRGNTEAFF | TGTGCCAGCAGCCCGCGGGGGAACACTGAAGCTTTCTTT
NA | TRBD1 | TRBJ1-2 | TRBV13 | CASSPTGGSYGYTF | TGTGCCAGCAGCCCAACAGGGGGCTCCTATGGCTACACCTTC
NA | NA | TRBJ2-3 | TRBV3-1/TRBV3-2 | CASSQGGGTDTQYF | TGTGCCAGCAGCCAAGGGGGAGGAACAGATACGCAGTATTTT
NA | NA | TRBJ2-7 | TRBV18 | CASSPQGLLYEQYF | TGTGCCAGCTCACCTCAGGGTCTCCTTTACGAGCAGTACTTC
NA | NA | TRBJ1-2 | TRBV7-8 | CASSPQGDYGYTF | TGTGCCAGCAGCCCACAGGGAGACTATGGCTACACCTTC
NA | NA | TRBJ2-7 | TRBV6-5 | CASQGQGGSYEQYF | TGTGCCAGCCAGGGGCAGGGAGGGTCCTACGAGCAGTACTTC
NA | NA | TRBJ2-1 | TRBV5-4 | CASSGGSYNEQFF | TGTGCCAGCAGCGGCGGCTCCTACAATGAGCAGTTCTTC
NA | NA | TRBJ1-1 | TRBV7-9 | CASSWTENTEAFF | TGTGCCAGCAGCTGGACAGAGAACACTGAAGCTTTCTTT